The clone carrying this TCR beta chain came up many times. Its specificity is not known. This record belongs to a study of regulatory T cells in long-lasting Graves disease. Study conclusions and caveats: Persistent Graves' patients possessed reduced TCR diversity relative to recently diagnosed ones. The study found TRBV28, TRBJ1-2 and TRBJ2-5 favored in persistent disease. Having only a small sample size may have limited accuracy.

To make TCR beta libraries, researchers used iRepertoire HTBI primers and Arm-PCR of CDR3 regions. One entry per CDR3 protein, called by TCRdb with MiXCR from the multiplex PCR reads. The sample includes under 500,000 distinct CDR3 sequences, less than 25% seen only once; the top ten take 7% to 9.5%. V lost 3 bases and J lost 5, with 8 bases in between. CDR3 length: 11 residues. Germline V gives CDR1 DFQATT, CDR2 SNEGSKA (reference sequence). Time point here: persistent/refractory GD, antithyroid drugs over 5 years with positive TRAb. PBMC RNA was the source of the TCR library. The sequence came from a female donor with Graves disease. The chain is built from TRBV20-1 and TRBJ2-7; D is ambiguous. The specimen comprised peripheral blood mononuclear cells (PBMCs), sampled when the disease was refractory, from a patient treated with antithyroid drugs. CDR3 amino acids: CSARYPDEQYF. CDR3 sequence (DNA): TGCAGTGCTAGGTACCCGGACGAGCAGTACTTC.